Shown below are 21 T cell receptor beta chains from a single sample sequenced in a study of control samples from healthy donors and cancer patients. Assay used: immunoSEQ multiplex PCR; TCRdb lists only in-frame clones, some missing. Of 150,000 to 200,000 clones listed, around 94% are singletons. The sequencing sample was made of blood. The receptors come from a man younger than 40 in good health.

The CDR3 DNA reads TGTGCCAGCAGTGAACCCCCAAATGAGCAGTTCTTC. Amino acid sequence: CASSEPPNEQFF. The chain links TRBV25-1 to TRBJ2-1; D gene unclear. The CDR3 totals 12 residues. Trimming left V 2 bases short and J 7 bases short, with 6 bases between. Germline V CDR1 and CDR2: MGHDK, SYGVNS.

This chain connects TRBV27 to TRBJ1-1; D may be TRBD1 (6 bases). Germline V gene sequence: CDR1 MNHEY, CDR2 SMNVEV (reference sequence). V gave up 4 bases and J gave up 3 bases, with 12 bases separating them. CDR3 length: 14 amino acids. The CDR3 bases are TGTGCCAGCAGTTCCCGACAGGCCTACACTGAAGCTTTCTTT. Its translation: CASSSRQAYTEAFF.

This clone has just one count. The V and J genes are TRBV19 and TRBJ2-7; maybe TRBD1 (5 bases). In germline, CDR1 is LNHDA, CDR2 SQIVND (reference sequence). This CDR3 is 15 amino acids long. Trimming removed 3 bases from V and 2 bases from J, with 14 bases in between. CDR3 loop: CASSIGWGQAYEQYF. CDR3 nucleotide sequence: TGTGCCAGTAGTATCGGTTGGGGCCAGGCCTACGAGCAGTACTTC. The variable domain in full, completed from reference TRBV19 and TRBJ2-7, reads DGGITQSPKYLFRKEGQNVTLSCEQNLNHDAMYWYRQDPGQGLRLIYYSQIVNDFQKGDIAEGYSVSREKKESFPLTVTSAQKNPTAFYLCASSIGWGQAYEQYFGPGTRLTVT.

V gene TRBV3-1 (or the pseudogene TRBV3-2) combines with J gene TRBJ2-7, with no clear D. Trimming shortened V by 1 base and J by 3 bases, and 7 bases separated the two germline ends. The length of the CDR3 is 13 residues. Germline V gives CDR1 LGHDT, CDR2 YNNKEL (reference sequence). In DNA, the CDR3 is TGTGCCAGCAGCCAAGCGGTGCTCTACGAGCAGTACTTC. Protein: CASSQAVLYEQYF.

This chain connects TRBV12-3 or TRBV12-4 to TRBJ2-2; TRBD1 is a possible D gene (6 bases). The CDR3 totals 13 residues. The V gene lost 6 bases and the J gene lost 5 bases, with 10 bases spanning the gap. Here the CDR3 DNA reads TGTGCCAGCAGCAGGGGCTGGACCGGGGAGCTGTTTTTT. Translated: CASSRGWTGELFF.

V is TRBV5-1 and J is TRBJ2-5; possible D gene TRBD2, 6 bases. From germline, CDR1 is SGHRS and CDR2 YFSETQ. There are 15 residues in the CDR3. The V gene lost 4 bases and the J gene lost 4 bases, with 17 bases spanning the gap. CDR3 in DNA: TGCGCCAGCAGCGGGGTAAGGCTAGCGAGAGAGACCCAGTACTTC. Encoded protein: CASSGVRLARETQYF.

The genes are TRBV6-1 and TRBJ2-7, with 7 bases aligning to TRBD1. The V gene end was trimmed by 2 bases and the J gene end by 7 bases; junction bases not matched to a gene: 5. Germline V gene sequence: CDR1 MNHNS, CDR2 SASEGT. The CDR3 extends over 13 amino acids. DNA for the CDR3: TGTGCCAGCAGTGAAAGTGGGACAGCTGAGCAGTACTTC. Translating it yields CASSESGTAEQYF.

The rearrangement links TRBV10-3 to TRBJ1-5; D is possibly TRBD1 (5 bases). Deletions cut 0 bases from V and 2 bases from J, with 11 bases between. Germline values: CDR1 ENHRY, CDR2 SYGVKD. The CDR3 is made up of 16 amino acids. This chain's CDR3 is CAISESMVGGNQPQHF. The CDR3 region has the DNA TGTGCCATCAGTGAGTCGATGGTAGGGGGCAATCAGCCCCAGCATTTT.

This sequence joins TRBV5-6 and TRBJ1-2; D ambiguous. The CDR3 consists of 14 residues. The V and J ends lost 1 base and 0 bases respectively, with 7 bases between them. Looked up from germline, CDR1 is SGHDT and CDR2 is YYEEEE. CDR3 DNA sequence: TGTGCCAGCAGCTTGTACAGAGCTAACTATGGCTACACCTTC. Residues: CASSLYRANYGYTF. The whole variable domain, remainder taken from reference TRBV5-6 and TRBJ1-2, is DAGVTQSPTHLIKTRGQQVTLRCSPKSGHDTVSWYQQALGQGPQFIFQYYEEEERQRGNFPDRFSGHQFPNYSSELNVNALLLGDSALYLCASSLYRANYGYTFGSGTRLTVV.

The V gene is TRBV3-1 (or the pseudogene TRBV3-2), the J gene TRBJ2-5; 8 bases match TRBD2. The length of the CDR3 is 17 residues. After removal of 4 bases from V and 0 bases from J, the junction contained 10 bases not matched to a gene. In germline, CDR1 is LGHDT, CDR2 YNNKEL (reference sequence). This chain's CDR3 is CASSPLRLRGDQETQYF. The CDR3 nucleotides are TGTGCCAGCAGCCCCCTCCGGCTGCGGGGGGACCAAGAGACCCAGTACTTC.

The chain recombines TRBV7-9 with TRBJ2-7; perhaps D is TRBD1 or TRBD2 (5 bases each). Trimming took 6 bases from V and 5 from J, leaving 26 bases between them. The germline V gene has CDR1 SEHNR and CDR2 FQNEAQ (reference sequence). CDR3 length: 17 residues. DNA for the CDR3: TGTGCCAGCAGTTTATTTCGAGGTAGGGGAGTAGGGAACGAGCAGTACTTC. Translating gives CASSLFRGRGVGNEQYF.

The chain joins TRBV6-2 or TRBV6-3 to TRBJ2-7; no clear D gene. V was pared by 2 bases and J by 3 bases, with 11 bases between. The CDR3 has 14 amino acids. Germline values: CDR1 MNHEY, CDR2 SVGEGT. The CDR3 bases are TGTGCCAGCAGTTACAGGAGTGGGGTCTACGAGCAGTACTTC. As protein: CASSYRSGVYEQYF.

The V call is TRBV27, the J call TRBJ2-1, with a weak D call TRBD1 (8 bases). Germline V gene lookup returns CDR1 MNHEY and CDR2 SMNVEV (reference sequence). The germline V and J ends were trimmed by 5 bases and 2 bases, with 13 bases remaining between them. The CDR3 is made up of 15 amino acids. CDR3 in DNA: TGTGCCAGCAGTAGACAGGGGAGGGCCTACAATGAGCAGTTCTTC. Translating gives CASSRQGRAYNEQFF.

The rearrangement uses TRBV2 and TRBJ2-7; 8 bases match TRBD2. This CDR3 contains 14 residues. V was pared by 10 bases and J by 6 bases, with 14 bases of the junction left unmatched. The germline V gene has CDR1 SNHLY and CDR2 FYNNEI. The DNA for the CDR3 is TGTGCCACCCTCTGGCGTAAGGGACTAGGCGAGCAGTACTTC. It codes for CATLWRKGLGEQYF.

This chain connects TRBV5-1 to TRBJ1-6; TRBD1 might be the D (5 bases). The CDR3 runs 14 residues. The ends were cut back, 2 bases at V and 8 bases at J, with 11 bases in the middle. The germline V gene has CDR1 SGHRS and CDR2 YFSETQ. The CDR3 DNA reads TGCGCCAGCAGCTTTCGGCGGGGGGATTCACCCCTCCACTTT. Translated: CASSFRRGDSPLHF.

The CDR3 loop is CASSRWTISGYNEQFF. CDR3 nucleotide sequence: TGTGCCAGTAGTCGGTGGACTATCTCGGGGTACAATGAGCAGTTCTTC. The chain couples TRBV19 to TRBJ2-1, with a tentative D call TRBD2 (6 bases). Trimming cost V 5 bases and J 4 bases, with 18 bases left between them. Germline V gene sequence: CDR1 LNHDA, CDR2 SQIVND (reference sequence). The CDR3 is 16 residues long.

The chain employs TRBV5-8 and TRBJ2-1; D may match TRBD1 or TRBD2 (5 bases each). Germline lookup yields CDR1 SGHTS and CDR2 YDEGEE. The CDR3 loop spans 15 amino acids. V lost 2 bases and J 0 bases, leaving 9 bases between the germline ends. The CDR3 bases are TGTGCCAGCAGCTTCGAGGGGACCTCCTACAATGAGCAGTTCTTC. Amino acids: CASSFEGTSYNEQFF. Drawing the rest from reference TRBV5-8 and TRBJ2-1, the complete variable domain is EAGVTQSPTHLIKTRGQQATLRCSPISGHTSVYWYQQALGLGLQFLLWYDEGEERNRGNFPPRFSGRQFPNYSSELNVNALELEDSALYLCASSFEGTSYNEQFFGPGTRLTVL.

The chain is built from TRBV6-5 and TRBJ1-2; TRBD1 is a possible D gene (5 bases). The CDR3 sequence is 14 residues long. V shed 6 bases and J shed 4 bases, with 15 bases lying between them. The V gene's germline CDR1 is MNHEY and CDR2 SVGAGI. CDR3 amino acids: CASRGQGGSYGYTF. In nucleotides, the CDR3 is TGTGCCAGCAGAGGGCAGGGAGGGAGCTATGGCTACACCTTC.

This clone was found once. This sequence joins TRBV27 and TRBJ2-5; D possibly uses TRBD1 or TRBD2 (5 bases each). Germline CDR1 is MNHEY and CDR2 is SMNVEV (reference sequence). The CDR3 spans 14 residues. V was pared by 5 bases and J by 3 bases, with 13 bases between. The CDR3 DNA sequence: TGTGCCAGCAGTCCCCGGGACGTAAAAGAGACCCAGTACTTC. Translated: CASSPRDVKETQYF.

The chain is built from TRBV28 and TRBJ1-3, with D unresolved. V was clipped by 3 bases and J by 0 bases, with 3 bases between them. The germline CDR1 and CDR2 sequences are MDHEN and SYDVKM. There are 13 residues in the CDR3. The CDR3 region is CASSFLSGNTIYF. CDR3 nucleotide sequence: TGTGCCAGCAGTTTCCTCTCTGGAAACACCATATATTTT.

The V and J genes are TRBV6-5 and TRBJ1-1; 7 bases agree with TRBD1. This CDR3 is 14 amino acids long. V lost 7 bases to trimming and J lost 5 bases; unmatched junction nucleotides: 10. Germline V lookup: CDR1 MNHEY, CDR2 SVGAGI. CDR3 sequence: CASTRGTGITEAFF. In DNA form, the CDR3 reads TGTGCCAGCACCAGGGGGACGGGGATAACTGAAGCTTTCTTT.